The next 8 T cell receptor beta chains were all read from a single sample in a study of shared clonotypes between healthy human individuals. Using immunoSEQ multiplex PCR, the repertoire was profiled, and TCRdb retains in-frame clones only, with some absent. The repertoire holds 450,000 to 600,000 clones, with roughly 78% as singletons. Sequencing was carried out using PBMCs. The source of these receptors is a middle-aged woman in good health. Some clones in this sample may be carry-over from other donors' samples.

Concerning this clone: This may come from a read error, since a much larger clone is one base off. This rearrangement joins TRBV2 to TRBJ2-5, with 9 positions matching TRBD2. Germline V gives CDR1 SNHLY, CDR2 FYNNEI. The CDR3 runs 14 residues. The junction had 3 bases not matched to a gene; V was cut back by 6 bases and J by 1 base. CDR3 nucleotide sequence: TGTGCCAGCAGCTATAGCGGGAGCCAAGAGACCCAGTACTTC. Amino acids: CASSYSGSQETQYF.

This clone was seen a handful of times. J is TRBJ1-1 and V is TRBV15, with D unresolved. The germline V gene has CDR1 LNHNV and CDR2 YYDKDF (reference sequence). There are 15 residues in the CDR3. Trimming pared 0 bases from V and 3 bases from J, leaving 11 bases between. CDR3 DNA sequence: TGTGCCACCAGCAGAGATATCGGGGTATACACTGAAGCTTTCTTT. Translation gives CATSRDIGVYTEAFF.

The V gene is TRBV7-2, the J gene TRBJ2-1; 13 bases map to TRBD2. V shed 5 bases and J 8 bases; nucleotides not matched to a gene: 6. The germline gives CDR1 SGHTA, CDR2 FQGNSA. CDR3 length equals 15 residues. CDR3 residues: CASSRTSGSRDEQFF. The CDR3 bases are TGTGCCAGCAGCCGGACTAGCGGGAGTAGGGATGAGCAGTTCTTC.

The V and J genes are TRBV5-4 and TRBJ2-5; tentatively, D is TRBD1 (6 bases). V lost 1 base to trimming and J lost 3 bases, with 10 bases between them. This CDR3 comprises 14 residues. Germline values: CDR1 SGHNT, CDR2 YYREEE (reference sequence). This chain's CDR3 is CASSLTRTEETQYF. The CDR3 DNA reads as TGTGCCAGCAGCTTGACCCGGACAGAAGAGACCCAGTACTTC.

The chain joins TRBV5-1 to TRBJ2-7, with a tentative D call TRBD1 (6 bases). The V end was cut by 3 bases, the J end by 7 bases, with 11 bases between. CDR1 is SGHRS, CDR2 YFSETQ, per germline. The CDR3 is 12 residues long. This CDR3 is CASSSGDREQYF. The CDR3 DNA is TGCGCCAGCAGCTCGGGCGACAGGGAGCAGTACTTC. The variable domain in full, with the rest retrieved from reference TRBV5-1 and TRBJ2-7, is KAGVTQTPRYLIKTRGQQVTLSCSPISGHRSVSWYQQTPGQGLQFLFEYFSETQRNKGNFPGRFSGRQFSNSRSEMNVSTLELGDSALYLCASSSGDREQYFGPGTRLTVT.

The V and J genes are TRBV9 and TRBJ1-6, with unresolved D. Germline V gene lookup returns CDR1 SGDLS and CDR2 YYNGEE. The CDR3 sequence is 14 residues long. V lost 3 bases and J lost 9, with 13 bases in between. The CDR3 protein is CASSATYRGSPLHF. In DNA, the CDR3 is TGTGCCAGCAGCGCCACCTATCGGGGTTCACCCCTCCACTTT.

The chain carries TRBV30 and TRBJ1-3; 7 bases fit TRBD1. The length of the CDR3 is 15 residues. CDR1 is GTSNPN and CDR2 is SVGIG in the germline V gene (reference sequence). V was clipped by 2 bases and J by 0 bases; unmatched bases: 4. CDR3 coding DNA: TGTGCCTGGAGTACAGGGGCTTCCTCTGGAAACACCATATATTTT. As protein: CAWSTGASSGNTIYF.

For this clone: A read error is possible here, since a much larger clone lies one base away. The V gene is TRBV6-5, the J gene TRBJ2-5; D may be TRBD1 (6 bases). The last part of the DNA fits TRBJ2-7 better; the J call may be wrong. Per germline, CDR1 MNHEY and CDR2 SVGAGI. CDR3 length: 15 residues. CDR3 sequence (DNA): TGTGCCAGCAGTTACTCGTTTTGGGGGCACTGCGAGCAGTACTTC. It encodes CASSYSFWGHCEQYF.